The 7 T cell receptor beta chains below come from one sample, sequenced in a study of early T cells in non-severe SARS-CoV-2 infection. TCRdb analysed the 5' RACE reads with MiXCR anew, one entry per CDR3 protein. The data show about 72,000 distinct CDR3 sequences, roughly a tenth seen once. The sequences come from whole blood, collected at baseline. The receptors originated from an adult who was a healthcare worker with PCR-confirmed SARS-CoV-2 infection or an uninfected control (not recorded which).

This clonotype has ten or more counts. The rearrangement joins TRBV5-4 to TRBJ2-3; the match to TRBD2 covers 11 bases. V shed 1 base and J 4 bases; nucleotides not matched to a gene: 8. Germline values: CDR1 SGHNT, CDR2 YYREEE (reference sequence). This CDR3 contains 17 residues. CDR3 protein: CASSLRASGGPADTQYF. The CDR3 DNA reads as TGTGCCAGCAGCTTGCGGGCTAGCGGGGGGCCGGCAGATACGCAGTATTTT.

This clonotype was seen only a few times. V is TRBV25-1 and J is TRBJ1-2; D remains unclear. This CDR3 is built from 13 residues. Germline CDR1 and CDR2: MGHDK and SYGVNS. Between the trimmed V and J ends, which lost 2 bases and 4 bases, there was a span of 8 bases. The CDR3 coding sequence is TGTGCCAGCAGTGAAACAGATCTCTATGGCTACACCTTC. Translation gives CASSETDLYGYTF.

The chain combines TRBV12-3 or TRBV12-4 with TRBJ2-7; 10 bases match TRBD2. J gave up 3 bases and V 3 bases, and 14 bases lay outside the gene matches. This CDR3 comprises 18 residues. CDR3 in amino acids: CASSFGGPASGGVYEQYF. The CDR3 DNA sequence: TGTGCCAGCAGTTTCGGGGGCCCGGCTAGCGGGGGCGTCTACGAGCAGTACTTC.

This chain connects TRBV6-5 to TRBJ2-2, with TRBD1 identical over 7 bases. After removal of 5 bases from V and 3 bases from J, the junction contained 6 bases not matched to a gene. Germline CDR1 and CDR2: MNHEY and SVGAGI. The CDR3 loop spans 15 amino acids. The CDR3 nucleotides read TGTGCCAGCAGTCACTACAGGGGAGACACCGGGGAGCTGTTTTTT. Its translation is CASSHYRGDTGELFF.

This chain connects TRBV29-1 to TRBJ2-2; 12 bases are shared with TRBD2. V lost 6 bases, J lost 7 bases, and 15 bases stayed unmatched. This CDR3 region has 17 residues. Germline loops: CDR1 SQVTM, CDR2 ANQGSEA. The CDR3 nucleotides are TGCAGCGTCCCCACACGACTAGCGGGGGAAGGTAGCGGGGAGCTGTTTTTT. Translating it yields CSVPTRLAGEGSGELFF.

This clonotype showed up many times. This chain joins TRBV19 and TRBJ1-2; tentatively, D is TRBD1 (6 bases). The V and J ends lost 7 bases and 8 bases respectively, with 14 bases between them. This CDR3 region has 12 residues. From germline, CDR1 is LNHDA and CDR2 SQIVND (reference sequence). CDR3 amino acids: CASTRQADGYTF. CDR3 coding DNA: TGTGCCAGTACTCGACAGGCTGACGGCTACACCTTC. Full variable domain (remainder filled in from reference TRBV19 and TRBJ1-2): DGGITQSPKYLFRKEGQNVTLSCEQNLNHDAMYWYRQDPGQGLRLIYYSQIVNDFQKGDIAEGYSVSREKKESFPLTVTSAQKNPTAFYLCASTRQADGYTFGSGTRLTVV.

This clonotype was counted ten times or more. V and J are TRBV5-1 and TRBJ2-3, with 10 bases lining up with TRBD2. The CDR3 loop spans 16 amino acids. Unmatched junction bases numbered 1, after V lost 0 bases and J lost 0 bases. Germline V lookup: CDR1 SGHRS, CDR2 YFSETQ. The CDR3 nucleotides are TGCGCCAGCAGCTTGGCTAGCGGGGGAAGCACAGATACGCAGTATTTT. Translation gives CASSLASGGSTDTQYF.